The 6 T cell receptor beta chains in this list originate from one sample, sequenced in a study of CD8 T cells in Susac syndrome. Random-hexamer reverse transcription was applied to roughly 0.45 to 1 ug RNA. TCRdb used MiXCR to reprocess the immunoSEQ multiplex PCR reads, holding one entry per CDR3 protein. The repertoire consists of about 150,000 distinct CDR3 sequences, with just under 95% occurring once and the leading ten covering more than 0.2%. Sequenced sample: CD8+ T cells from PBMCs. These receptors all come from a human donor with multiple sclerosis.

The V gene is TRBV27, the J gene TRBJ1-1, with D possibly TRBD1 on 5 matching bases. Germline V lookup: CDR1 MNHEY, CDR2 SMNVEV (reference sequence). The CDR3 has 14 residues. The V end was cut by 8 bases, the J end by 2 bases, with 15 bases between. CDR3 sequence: CASAAGTLNTEAFF. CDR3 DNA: TGTGCCAGCGCTGCCGGGACGCTTAACACTGAAGCTTTCTTT.

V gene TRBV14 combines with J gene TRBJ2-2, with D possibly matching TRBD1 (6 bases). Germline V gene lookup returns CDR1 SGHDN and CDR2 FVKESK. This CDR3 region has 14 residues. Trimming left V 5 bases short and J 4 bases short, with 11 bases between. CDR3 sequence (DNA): TGTGCCAGCAGCACAGGGAAGGGCACCGGGGAGCTGTTTTTT. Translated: CASSTGKGTGELFF.

This CDR3 is CASSLALTPGARYTF. DNA for the CDR3: TGTGCCAGCAGCTTAGCCCTAACTCCAGGGGCTCGCTACACCTTC. The V call is TRBV11-2, the J call TRBJ1-2; tentatively, D is TRBD1 (6 bases). V was clipped by 1 base and J by 9 bases, with 18 bases between them. The CDR3 consists of 15 residues. Germline CDR1 is SGHAT and CDR2 is FQNNGV.

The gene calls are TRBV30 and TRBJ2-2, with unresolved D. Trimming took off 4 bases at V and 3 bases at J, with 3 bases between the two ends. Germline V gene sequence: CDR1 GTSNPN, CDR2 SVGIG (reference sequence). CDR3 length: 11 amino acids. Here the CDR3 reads CAWTHTGELFF. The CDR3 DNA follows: TGTGCCTGGACGCACACCGGGGAGCTGTTTTTT.

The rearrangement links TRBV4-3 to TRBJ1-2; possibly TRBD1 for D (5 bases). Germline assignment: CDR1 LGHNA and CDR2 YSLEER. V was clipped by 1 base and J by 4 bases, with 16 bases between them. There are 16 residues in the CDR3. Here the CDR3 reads CASSQGGMGASYGYTF. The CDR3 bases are TGCGCCAGCAGCCAAGGGGGGATGGGAGCCTCCTATGGCTACACCTTC.

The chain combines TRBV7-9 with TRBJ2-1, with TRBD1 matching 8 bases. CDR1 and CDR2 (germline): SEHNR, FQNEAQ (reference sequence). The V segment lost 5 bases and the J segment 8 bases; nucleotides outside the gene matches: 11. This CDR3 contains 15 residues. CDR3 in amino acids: CASSLARTGTHEQFF. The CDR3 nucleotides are TGTGCCAGCAGCCTCGCTCGGACAGGGACCCATGAGCAGTTCTTC.